This entry lists 10 T cell receptor beta chains sequenced from one sample in a study of CD8+CD57+ T cells in acquired aplastic anemia. Genomic DNA templated the TCR beta VDJ and CDR3 profiling. TCRdb re-called the reads with MiXCR, one entry per CDR3 protein. The sample has around 430,000 distinct CDR3 sequences; about a third are singletons. CD8+CD57+ cell expansion, shown by flow cytometry, had occurred in the patients selected for sequencing. The sequencing input was sorted CD4+, CD8+, or CD8+CD57+ T cells (not recorded which) from PBMCs. The receptor set was obtained from a human donor with aplastic anemia.

V usage is TRBV11-3 and J usage is TRBJ1-5; a weak D match, TRBD1 (6 bases). The ends were cut back, 0 bases at V and 5 bases at J, with 11 bases in the middle. The CDR3 loop spans 15 amino acids. Germline lookup yields CDR1 SGHNT and CDR2 YENEEA. The CDR3, as DNA: TGTGCCAGCAGCTTAGATTGGGCAGGGGATCAGCCCCAGCATTTT. Protein: CASSLDWAGDQPQHF.

This clonotype came up a few times. The chain has TRBV5-6 and TRBJ1-1; D might be TRBD1 (5 bases). Between the trimmed V and J ends, which lost 1 base and 5 bases, there was a span of 12 bases. This CDR3 comprises 14 residues. Looked up from germline, CDR1 is SGHDT and CDR2 is YYEEEE. The CDR3 coding sequence is TGTGCCAGCAGCTTGTCAGGGATTCGGACTGAAGCTTTCTTT. Translation: CASSLSGIRTEAFF.

The chain combines TRBV7-9 with TRBJ2-3; 9 bases agree with TRBD1. Germline V gives CDR1 SEHNR, CDR2 FQNEAQ (reference sequence). The CDR3 contains 14 residues. V gave up 2 bases and J gave up 8 bases; unmatched junction bases: 5. The DNA for the CDR3 is TGTGCCAGCAGCTTAACAGGGGGCGCTGGTACGCAGTATTTT. Translated: CASSLTGGAGTQYF.

This chain connects TRBV6-1 to TRBJ1-2, with 8 bases that match TRBD1. CDR1 is MNHNS, CDR2 SASEGT, per germline. V gave up 7 bases and J gave up 1 base; unmatched junction bases: 14. The length of the CDR3 is 17 residues. The CDR3 region is CASTPHGQGAVNYGYTF. CDR3 DNA sequence: TGTGCCAGCACCCCCCACGGGCAGGGGGCAGTTAACTATGGCTACACCTTC.

With regard to this clonotype: A read error may be the cause here, since a much bigger clone is one base away. The chain recombines TRBV20-1 with TRBJ1-3; D is unresolved. Germline CDR1 and CDR2: DFQATT and SNEGSKA (reference sequence). V dropped 0 bases and J dropped 7 bases, with 22 bases sitting between them. The CDR3 totals 17 residues. CDR3 residues: CSARDALRRGMGNTIYF. Here the CDR3 DNA reads TGCAGTGCTAGAGATGCCCTAAGACGGGGAATGGGGAACACCATATATTTT.

The rearrangement joins TRBV2 to TRBJ1-3; tentatively, D is TRBD1 (5 bases). With 1 base removed from V and 10 bases from J, the gap between germline ends came to 14 bases. Germline CDR1 reads SNHLY; CDR2 reads FYNNEI. The CDR3 spans 14 residues. CDR3: CASSEGAGYDTIYF. Written as DNA, the CDR3 is TGTGCCAGCAGTGAAGGGGCAGGGTATGATACCATATATTTT.

This clonotype has only one observation. V usage is TRBV29-1 and J usage is TRBJ2-7, with D tentatively TRBD2 (6 bases). Per the germline V gene, CDR1 is SQVTM and CDR2 is ANQGSEA. Between the trimmed V and J ends, which lost 3 bases and 1 base, there was a span of 10 bases. The CDR3 has 13 residues. The CDR3 is CSVESAGSYEQYF. In DNA form, the CDR3 reads TGCAGCGTTGAGTCGGCGGGATCCTACGAGCAGTACTTC.

The chain has TRBV5-8 and TRBJ2-2; 10 bases are shared with TRBD1. Germline CDR1 is SGHTS and CDR2 is YDEGEE. V gave up 3 bases and J gave up 7 bases; unmatched junction bases: 0. This CDR3 is built from 13 residues. As DNA, the CDR3 is TGTGCCAGCAGCTGGACAGGGGGCGGGGAGCTGTTTTTT. It encodes CASSWTGGGELFF.

This clonotype was picked up a small number of times. This chain links TRBV27 with TRBJ2-3, with D maybe TRBD2 (5 bases). Deletions cut 5 bases from V and 11 bases from J, with 17 bases between. The CDR3 loop spans 13 amino acids. Germline CDR1 and CDR2: MNHEY and SMNVEV (reference sequence). CDR3 residues: CASSPRLASKQYF. CDR3 nucleotide sequence: TGTGCCAGCAGTCCGCGTTTAGCGAGTAAGCAGTATTTT.

This clonotype was seen many times. The J gene is TRBJ1-1, the V gene TRBV2; TRBD1 is a possible D gene (6 bases). The CDR3 is 15 residues long. V lost 5 bases to trimming and J lost 4 bases, with 17 bases between them. The germline CDR1 and CDR2 sequences are SNHLY and FYNNEI. The CDR3 reads CASSSESGEATEAFF. In nucleotides, the CDR3 is TGTGCCAGCAGTTCCGAATCAGGGGAGGCCACTGAAGCTTTCTTT. The variable domain in full, with the rest retrieved from reference TRBV2 and TRBJ1-1, is EPEVTQTPSHQVTQMGQEVILRCVPISNHLYFYWYRQILGQKVEFLVSFYNNEISEKSEIFDDQFSVERPDGSNFTLKIRSTKLEDSAMYFCASSSESGEATEAFFGQGTRLTVV.